These T cell receptor beta chains were read from a single sample in a study of T cell responses to AZD1222 COVID-19 vaccine. Assay: immunoSEQ multiplex PCR; the TCRdb copy retains only in-frame clones and omits some. The data hold tens of thousands of clones, with about 82% observed a single time. Sequenced material: peripheral blood, taken on day 0 of AZD1222 vaccination. The source of these receptors is an adult in good health. CDR3s include the opening cysteine and the closing phenylalanine or tryptophan. Fields, in order: V gene, clone size, D gene, J gene, CDR3 DNA, CDR3 protein. The D gene is left open where the match is weak. The listing skips clone size in some rows; elsewhere it reads once, few, many or a size class.

>TRBV25-1|few|-|TRBJ1-2
TGTGCCAGCAGTGGGGGACCGATTGTGTCGGCGGGCTACACCTTC
CASSGGPIVSAGYTF
>TRBV4-2|few|TRBD2|TRBJ2-7
TGTGCCAGCAGCCAAGCGGCTAGCGGGGGGGTGTACGAGCAGTACTTC
CASSQAASGGVYEQYF
>TRBV15|once|-|TRBJ2-1
TGTGCCACCAGCAGAGCACACGCAGGGTACAATGAGCAGTTCTTC
CATSRAHAGYNEQFF
>TRBV7-2|-|-|TRBJ2-7
TGTGCCAGCAGCTTTCGCAGGGATAGCTACGAGCAGTACTTC
CASSFRRDSYEQYF
>TRBV21-1|-|-|TRBJ1-2
TGTGCCAGCAGCAAGGAGGGGAGAAGCTATGGCTACACCTTC
CASSKEGRSYGYTF
>TRBV27|-|-|TRBJ1-5
TGTGCCAGCAGTTCCTACAATCAGCCCCAGCATTTT
CASSSYNQPQHF
>TRBV2|-|-|TRBJ2-7
TGTGCCAGCAGCCCCGGATGGGGGGACGAGCAGTACTTC
CASSPGWGDEQYF
>TRBV27|-|-|TRBJ2-1
TGTGCCAGCAGTCCAGGCCAGGGGGGTTACAATGAGCAGTTCTTC
CASSPGQGGYNEQFF
>TRBV29-1|-|TRBD1|TRBJ1-4
TGCAGCGTCGGTCCTTCAGGGGGTACTAATGAAAAACTGTTTTTT
CSVGPSGGTNEKLFF
>TRBV4-2|few|TRBD2|TRBJ2-2
TGTGCCAGCAGCCAGGCCGGGGGACTAGCGGGGTTCGGCGGGGAGCTGTTTTTT
CASSQAGGLAGFGGELFF
>TRBV24-1|-|-|TRBJ2-1
TGTGCCACCAGTGACCAGAGGAATGAGCAGTTCTTC
CATSDQRNEQFF
>TRBV6-5|-|-|TRBJ2-5
TGTGCCAGCAGTTACTCTGGGGGGCGGGAGACCCAGTACTTC
CASSYSGGRETQYF
>TRBV10-3|-|-|TRBJ1-4
TGTGCCATCAGCCAGGGGCGTGAAAAACTGTTTTTT
CAISQGREKLFF
>TRBV6-4|-|TRBD2|TRBJ2-7
TGTGCCAGCTCTCACCACCGCGGGGGTTCCTCCTACGAGCAGTACTTC
CASSHHRGGSSYEQYF
>TRBV5-1|-|TRBD1|TRBJ1-4
TGCGCCAGCAGCTTAGAGACAGGGGGGAAGGAAAAACTGTTTTTT
CASSLETGGKEKLFF
>TRBV27|-|-|TRBJ1-2
TGTGCCAGCAGTTTCGGGTCTGACTATGGCTACACCTTC
CASSFGSDYGYTF
>TRBV27|-|-|TRBJ2-3
TGTGCCAGCAGTGAGAACCCGCTACCAGATACGCAGTATTTT
CASSENPLPDTQYF
>TRBV5-1|-|TRBD2|TRBJ2-1
TGCGCCAGCAGCCCGTTTAGCGGGGGCTCCTACAATGAGCAGTTCTTC
CASSPFSGGSYNEQFF
>TRBV5-1|-|-|TRBJ1-4
TGCGCCAGCAGCTTGGGTGCAGGGAGTGAAAAACTGTTTTTT
CASSLGAGSEKLFF
>TRBV10-1|-|TRBD2|TRBJ2-7
TGCGCCAGCAGTGATGGCGGGAGGGAGCACGAGCAGTACTTC
CASSDGGREHEQYF
>TRBV4-1|once|TRBD1|TRBJ1-4
TGCGCCAGCAGCCGTTCACAGGGGGCGGGTGAAAAACTGTTTTTT
CASSRSQGAGEKLFF
>TRBV19|-|TRBD2|TRBJ2-7
TGTGCCAGTAGTTATACCGGGACTAGCCTCCCCCCCTACGAGCAGTACTTC
CASSYTGTSLPPYEQYF
>TRBV2|-|-|TRBJ2-7
TGTGCCAGCAGTGACCTTGTTGTTTATGGCGCCTCCTACGAGCAGTACTTC
CASSDLVVYGASYEQYF
>TRBV4-1|-|-|TRBJ1-5
TGCGCCAGCAGCCAAGATTCCGGCCCACGCCAGCCCCAGCATTTT
CASSQDSGPRQPQHF
>TRBV19|-|-|TRBJ1-5
TGTGCCAGTAGTAATTGGCCAAGCTATAGCAATCAGCCCCAGCATTTT
CASSNWPSYSNQPQHF
>TRBV2|-|TRBD1|TRBJ1-2
TGTGCCAGCAGACCCGGGACAGGTCGCTTCTATGGCTACACCTTC
CASRPGTGRFYGYTF
>TRBV6-5|-|-|TRBJ1-4
TGTGCCAGCAGTTACGGAGGGTTAGCTAATGAAAAACTGTTTTTT
CASSYGGLANEKLFF
>TRBV7-8|-|TRBD2|TRBJ2-5
TGTGCCAGCAGCTTAGAGTTCGGGACTAGCGGGGGGGGAGAGACCCAGTACTTC
CASSLEFGTSGGGETQYF
>TRBV2|-|-|TRBJ2-4
TGTGCCAGCAGGAATAGCGGTGTAGCCAAAAACATTCAGTACTTC
CASRNSGVAKNIQYF
>TRBV7-9|-|-|TRBJ1-2
TGTGCCAGCAGTTATGGGGCAGCTCCTATGGGTGGCTACACCTTC
CASSYGAAPMGGYTF
>TRBV7-8|-|TRBD1|TRBJ2-7
TGTGCCAGCAGCGTCCGACAGGGGGCGAGCGAGCAGTACTTC
CASSVRQGASEQYF
>TRBV30|-|TRBD1|TRBJ1-2
TGTGCCTGGAGGAGGGACAGGGGAGGATATGGCTACACCTTC
CAWRRDRGGYGYTF
>TRBV6-5|-|TRBD1|TRBJ2-7
TGTGCCAGCAGTAGGACAGGGGTGGCCTACGAGCAGTACTTC
CASSRTGVAYEQYF
>TRBV5-1|-|-|TRBJ1-4
TGCGCCAGCCGCACCTTTTCGGGGGCTGCTAATGAAAAACTGTTTTTT
CASRTFSGAANEKLFF
>TRBV7-9|-|TRBD2|TRBJ2-5
TGTGCCAGCAGCTTAATAGCACTAGCGGGTTTGGAGACCCAGTACTTC
CASSLIALAGLETQYF
>TRBV7-9|-|-|TRBJ1-1
TGTGCCAGCAGCTTAGTTTCACAGGGCACTGAAGCTTTCTTT
CASSLVSQGTEAFF
>TRBV10-3|-|-|TRBJ2-1
TGTGCCATCAGTGAGTCGGGGGGACGGAAGACCTACAATGAGCAGTTCTTC
CAISESGGRKTYNEQFF
>TRBV9|-|TRBD1|TRBJ2-6
TGTGCCACCTCAGGGGGCCTCCACTCTGGGGCCAACGTCCTGACTTTC
CATSGGLHSGANVLTF
>TRBV19|-|-|TRBJ1-3
TGTGCCAGCGGAGCGGGGGTTGGAAACACCATATATTTT
CASGAGVGNTIYF
>TRBV6-6|-|-|TRBJ2-7
TGTGCCAGCAGTTACTCGATCCCCTCAAGTCAAATCGAGCAGTACTTC
CASSYSIPSSQIEQYF
>TRBV6-5|-|-|TRBJ2-1
TGTGCCAGCAGTTACCGGACAGAGGACAATGAGCAGTTCTTC
CASSYRTEDNEQFF
>TRBV20-1|-|-|TRBJ1-1
TGCAGTGCAGGCAGCCGAGAAGCTTTCTTT
CSAGSREAFF
>TRBV5-1|-|-|TRBJ1-6
TGCGCCAGCAGCTTGTCGACGGTTTGGGATAATAATTCACCCCTCCACTTT
CASSLSTVWDNNSPLHF
>TRBV5-6|once|TRBD2|TRBJ2-1
TGTGCCAGCAGCCCGACCGGGACTAGCATTGAGCAGTTCTTC
CASSPTGTSIEQFF
>TRBV7-3|-|-|TRBJ2-2
TGTGCCAGCAGCTTGTGGGGAGAATCCACCGGGGAGCTGTTTTTT
CASSLWGESTGELFF
>TRBV15|-|-|TRBJ1-2
TGTGCCACCAGCTTAGAGGGTAGAGGCTATGGCTACACCTTC
CATSLEGRGYGYTF
>TRBV7-6|-|TRBD1|TRBJ1-1
TGTGCCAGCAGCTTAGGAGGGGGCTTTCCGAACACTGAAGCTTTCTTT
CASSLGGGFPNTEAFF
>TRBV7-9|few|-|TRBJ2-2
TGTGCCAGCGCCCCGACCGGGGAGCTGTTTTTT
CASAPTGELFF